Below are 7 T cell receptor beta chains sequenced from a single sample in a study of regulatory T cells in long-lasting Graves disease. Libraries of TCR beta came from iRepertoire HTBI primers plus Arm-PCR of CDR3 regions. Each CDR3 protein is one row after TCRdb ran MiXCR on the multiplex PCR reads. The repertoire includes 580,000 or so distinct CDR3 sequences, about 15% of them detected once, and about 12% sits in the top ten. Documented time point: newly diagnosed GD, antithyroid drugs for less than 3 months. PBMC-derived RNA was used for the TCR library. The data also belong to a second study, concerning T cells in Graves' hyperthyroidism and ophthalmopathy.

The material sequenced was peripheral blood mononuclear cells (PBMCs), taken at new diagnosis, from a patient treated with antithyroid drugs. The origin of the receptors is a man between 18 and 35 years old with Graves disease.

This clonotype came up many times. The chain joins TRBV7-6 to TRBJ2-7; D assignment may be TRBD1 or TRBD2 (5 bases each). The CDR3 extends over 15 amino acids. CDR1 and CDR2 (germline): SGHVS, FNYEAQ. V lost 5 bases, J lost 2 bases, and 16 bases lay in between. The chain's CDR3 is CASSITRDGPYEQYF. CDR3 nucleotides: TGTGCCAGCAGCATCACCCGGGACGGACCCTACGAGCAGTACTTC.

This clonotype was counted at least ten times. The V gene is TRBV12-3 or TRBV12-4, the J gene TRBJ1-3; D remains ambiguous. V lost 2 bases and J 0 bases, leaving 5 bases between the germline ends. There are 14 residues in the CDR3. The DNA of the CDR3 is TGTGCCAGCAGTTTACGCGGCTCTGGAAACACCATATATTTT. It is translated as CASSLRGSGNTIYF.

This clonotype was observed a handful of times. The CDR3 sequence is CASSQGKGQGEAYNEQFF. CDR3 DNA: TGTGCCAGCAGCCAAGGAAAAGGACAGGGTGAAGCCTACAATGAGCAGTTCTTC. The chain combines TRBV3-1 with TRBJ2-1, with 8 bases matching TRBD1. Germline CDR1 and CDR2: LGHDT and YNNKEL (reference sequence). The CDR3 extends over 18 amino acids. V trimming: 1 base; J trimming: 2 bases; junction bases outside the gene matches: 10.

Many counts were recorded for this clonotype. The chain combines TRBV28 with TRBJ2-1; TRBD1 matches at 7 bases. The CDR3 extends over 12 amino acids. The V segment lost 6 bases and the J segment 11 bases; nucleotides outside the gene matches: 7. Germline-derived CDR1 and CDR2 are MDHEN and SYDVKM. The CDR3 DNA reads TGTGCCAGCAGCGGTGAACAGGGGCAGCAGTTCTTC. As protein: CASSGEQGQQFF.

This chain connects TRBV6-2 or TRBV6-3 to TRBJ1-5; D ambiguous. The germline V and J ends were trimmed by 4 bases and 1 base, with 14 bases remaining between them. The CDR3 length is 16 residues. CDR1 and CDR2 from the germline V gene are MNHEY and SVGEGT. This CDR3 reads CASSSSGKISNQPQHF. The CDR3 nucleotides read TGTGCCAGCAGTTCCTCCGGGAAGATAAGCAATCAGCCCCAGCATTTT.

This clonotype showed up just a few times. A much larger clone differs from this one at a single base, so this may be a read error. This rearrangement joins TRBV30 to TRBJ1-2; possibly TRBD1 for D (6 bases). The CDR3 is made up of 12 amino acids. Between the trimmed V and J ends, which lost 5 bases and 4 bases, there was a span of 11 bases. Germline V gene lookup returns CDR1 GTSNPN and CDR2 SVGIG (reference sequence). CDR3 amino acids: CAWDRPSYGYTF. CDR3 nucleotides: TGTGCCTGGGACAGGCCCAGCTATGGCTACACCTTC.

The J gene is TRBJ2-3, the V gene TRBV5-1; no clear D gene. Trimming removed 0 bases at V and 7 bases at J, with 9 bases between. The germline gives CDR1 SGHRS, CDR2 YFSETQ. This CDR3 has 13 amino acids. CDR3 sequence: CASSLEGQHTQYF. In nucleotides, the CDR3 is TGCGCCAGCAGCTTGGAAGGGCAACATACGCAGTATTTT.